This T cell receptor (beta chain) is from a study of cytomegalovirus exposure and HLA in healthy donors (dated by TCRdb to the late 2010s). Regarding the research as a whole: In an earlier analysis of approximately 500 of the donors, around 300 Gb of sequence data and approximately 100 million unique TCR beta sequences from roughly 180 million T cells were reported. Donor age, sex, ethnicity and CMV serostatus were collected together with the repertoire data. Of the roughly 420 genotyped donors, more than 75% were placed in the genetic ancestry cluster associated with self-reported Caucasian donors. Among some 410 genotyped donors of the cohort, an average of about 240,000 unique TCR beta nucleotide sequences were sequenced per donor, around 20% of them non-productive. An earlier analysis of a few hundred of the donors applied high-throughput TCR beta sequencing to assess whether each TCR beta V gene segment acted as functional or pseudogenic. The number of typed donors differed by locus: about 620-640 for A, B, C, DRB1 and DQB1; some 500 for DQA1; 600 to 610 for DPA1; and 400 to 480 for DPB1. HLA typing covered class I and class II loci at four-digit resolution. An early release that covered roughly 600 HLA-typed donors contained 300 to 350 gigabases of sequencing data and 70 million to 100 million unique TCR sequences. To predict cytomegalovirus infection status, the study brought together high-throughput TCR immunosequencing, statistical association of individual TCRs with disease status, and machine learning. The T cell repertoires of 666 subjects were profiled by immunosequencing and related to cytomegalovirus serostatus. The aim of the study was to test whether cataloging public T cell receptors could identify signatures of past pathogen exposure. Roughly five DR-DQ haplotypes were handled as single units for association and clustering because linkage in the cohort was strong. In a later analysis, previously published TCR beta repertoires from 600 to 850 donors were re-analyzed and high-resolution HLA genotyping was added so that TCR occurrence patterns could be studied. Rather than using new phenotypic data, the later analysis identified candidate immune exposures from TCR beta sequences and from how often those sequences occurred across donors. Besides the first cohort of roughly 660 subjects, a separate validation cohort made up of 120 different subjects was used. Every repertoire in the discovery cohort had been generated on one and the same sequencing platform. In a later genetic analysis, genome-wide SNP genotypes for about three fifths of the roughly 670 donors were used, and that subset was treated as a discovery cohort.

The library was prepared using the immunoSEQ multiplex PCR assay. The multiplex PCR relied on a mix of 60 forward primers for TCR Vbeta segments and 13 reverse primers for TCR Jbeta segments. The CDR3 region of rearranged TCR beta genes was amplified from genomic DNA with a multiplex PCR assay. Amplified TCR beta libraries were sequenced as 87-base-pair reads on the Illumina HiSeq System. The authors' pipeline ran thus. A later analysis tallied approximately 87 million unique TCR beta chains across the 550 to 850 repertoires, and approximately 11 million of those chains were shared by two or more donors. Raw reads were error-corrected and collapsed into unique sequences by a nearest-neighbor algorithm in which closely related sequences were merged to remove PCR and sequencing errors. To assign V, D and J gene segments, CDR3 sequences were aligned to IMGT reference sequences. For a sequence to be retained, a match of at least six nucleotides was required to both a V gene segment and a J gene segment. Rearrangements were classified as productive when the CDR3 lacked stop codons and remained in frame with V and J, and all other rearrangements were classified as non-productive. CDR3 was defined by IMGT convention, running from the second conserved V-encoded cysteine to the conserved J-encoded phenylalanine. The earlier analysis of 500 to 750 of the donors excluded any sequence lacking an unambiguous match to a single V gene segment. In an earlier analysis of roughly 500 of the donors, V segments were called functional above 56.7% productive rearrangements and were called segregating when the between-donor standard deviation exceeded 5%. A statistical classification framework was built to diagnose cytomegalovirus status from the catalog of TCR beta chain sequences. A later analysis assigned V and J genes by comparing TCR nucleotide sequences with IMGT/GENE-DB human TR gene sequences. A later analysis assigned CDR3 sequences and most-parsimonious VDJ recombination scenarios with the TCRdist pipeline. In a later analysis, each TCR beta chain was defined by its CDR3 amino acid sequence together with its V-gene family, and reads lacking a unique V-gene family were excluded. A later analysis removed 550 to 700 highly shared, low-generation-probability nucleotide sequences to deal with suspected cross-contamination and a sequencing artifact. A later analysis calculated a clonal expansion index for each public chain from normalized within-repertoire ranks of inferred template counts. A later analysis computed generation probabilities with a VDJ recombination model fitted to out-of-frame rearrangements, and checked the results against IGoR. A later analysis scored TCR-TCR, TCR-HLA and TCR-CMV co-occurrence with hypergeometric tests, applying a repertoire-size bias correction to TCR pairs. In a later analysis, false discovery rates were estimated by permuting HLA or CMV assignments 20 times. In a later analysis, co-occurring TCRs were grouped using DBSCAN, with TCRdist sequence similarity added in when clustering inside HLA-allele-positive subsets. Repertoires with fewer than 30,000 or more than 120,000 public chains, plus five repertoires with anomalous nucleotide sharing, were excluded from co-occurrence clustering. As stored in TCRdb, this immuneACCESS dataset retains in-frame rearrangements with V and J assigned. A fraction of the clones does not appear; measured against another copy, unresolved V genes explain less than half of the discrepancy, and the remainder lacks a known reason. For V, J and clone size, that table is used; D and trimming come from the DNA. A total of approximately 200,000 clones appear in this sample, 80% to 85% of them only once. Clones ranked in the top ten supply 6.5% of the sample.

Here is what the overall study found, with its caveats: A further reported finding was that TCR beta sequences accurately predicted the HLA-A and HLA-B alleles for most subjects in the first cohort. Compared with the roughly 700-donor mean, donors in an Asian-associated ancestry cluster had fewer N-insertions in productive TCRs, according to a later genetic analysis. V-gene and J-gene trimming of TCR beta chains was associated with a missense DCLRE1C variant in a later genetic analysis, and the association was replicated in an independent cohort. When HLA alleles, especially DR and DQ, strongly co-occurred, attributing TCR associations to individual alleles was difficult. A later analysis reported that several top co-occurrence clusters appeared linked to parvovirus B19, influenza, CMV and Epstein-Barr virus. The study gave a list of some 150 TCR beta chains associated with cytomegalovirus. Correlated functional status among segregating V segments might be attributable to linkage disequilibrium, but an unknown experimental factor could not be ruled out. CMV serostatus was the only immune exposure information available for the cohort. In a later analysis, HLA-associated TCR beta chains showed more clonal expansion and lower generation probabilities than non-associated chains that were equally common. The cohort was sequenced for TCR beta chains only, and without alpha or paired-chain data the features that could be detected were limited. A cluster of highly shared sequence variants was judged likely to be a technical artifact of the sequencing pipeline. Across donors, most TCR sequences were observed very rarely, whereas some public TCRs were present in many individuals. At a false discovery rate of 0.05, a later analysis linked 16,000 or so TCR beta sequences to specific HLA alleles. Broadly in line with IMGT annotations, most TCR beta V segments showed up in productive rearrangements about 87% or about 30% of the time in an earlier analysis of under 700 of the donors. Roughly 17 rarely observed V segments, including chromosome 9 orphons, were excluded from the earlier analysis of almost 600 of the donors because counts were too low. According to the authors, the approach could potentially be generalized to other disease states and immunological phenotypes. Roughly uniform sequencing depth across donors was assumed in presence/absence analyses, although this assumption may not hold. Because HLA typing was missing for some donors at each locus, association tests included only the typed subset. In a later analysis, TCR association rates were found to vary across HLA loci, with the most associated TCRs seen for DRB1 alleles and the fewest for HLA-C alleles. In both the original and validation cohorts, the classifier was reported to diagnose cytomegalovirus status with high specificity and sensitivity. A later analysis found that most CMV-associated TCR beta chains appeared HLA-restricted, with HLA associations seemingly driven largely by CMV exposure. A few of the identified cytomegalovirus-associated TCR beta chains were confirmed in vitro to be specific for cytomegalovirus antigens.

Of note for this clone: What antigen it recognizes has not been identified. There are no base qualities to consult, and no much larger clone falls within one base.

The cohort consisted of hundreds of healthy bone marrow donors. All cohort members were sampled while nominally healthy, although unrecorded immune exposures were likely present. The donor tested CMV seropositive and was one of the 289 seropositive cohort members. Every donor gave a peripheral blood sample, and the peripheral blood mononuclear cells from that sample were used for TCR beta sequencing. The Qiagen DNeasy Blood Extraction Kit was used to extract genomic DNA from the blood cell samples. Specimen: PBMCs. The TCR was taken from a woman aged 45-60 years in good health and CMV-seropositive.

The CDR3 amino acid sequence is: CASSPRQGSNSPLHF. The DNA sequence is TGTGCCAGCAGCCCTCGACAGGGGTCGAATTCACCCCTCCACTTT. Recombination connected TRBV7-2 to TRBJ1-6; 8 central bases correspond to TRBD1. The CDR3 starts with the cysteine, ends with the phenylalanine, and has 15 residues. Here the CDR3 DNA is all that survives: 45 bases in frame from base 1. Via the germline V gene, CDR1 is SGHTA and CDR2 FQGNSA. V loses 5 bases at its end and J loses 7 bases; junction bases beyond the gene matches: 7.